A selection of T cell receptor beta chains follows, all from one sample in a study of blood T cell repertoires in COVID-19. Sequenced by immunoSEQ multiplex PCR; TCRdb stores in-frame clones only, minus some. This table holds about 140,000 clones, 88% found once. Sequenced sample: peripheral blood. The receptors here all came from a man in his sixties or seventies with acute or convalescent COVID-19. Both conserved end residues are part of each CDR3. Each record gives: CDR3 DNA, CDR3 protein, J gene, clone size, D gene, V gene. A D gene is named only where the DNA matches it firmly. Clone size appears in some rows only: once, few, many, or a class for an expanded clone.

TGTGCCAGCTCACCACGGGGGCGCGGCACCGGGGAGCTGTTTTTT | CASSPRGRGTGELFF | TRBJ2-2 | . | . | TRBV18
TGCGCCAGCAGCCAAGTGGGAGACACTCTCTTTAATCAGCCCCAGCATTTT | CASSQVGDTLFNQPQHF | TRBJ1-5 | few | . | TRBV4-1
TGTGCCAGTAGCCGGACAGGGCGAACCTACGAGCAGTACTTC | CASSRTGRTYEQYF | TRBJ2-7 | few | TRBD1 | TRBV19
TGTGCCAGCAGTCAAAGCGGGACCTTCGGGGAGCTGTTTTTT | CASSQSGTFGELFF | TRBJ2-2 | . | TRBD2 | TRBV27
TGTGCCAGTAGTGAACAGGGACAGACTTACACCTTC | CASSEQGQTYTF | TRBJ1-2 | . | TRBD1 | TRBV19
TGCAGCGTTCGTCATGGGACAAGGGGGAACACTGAAGCTTTCTTT | CSVRHGTRGNTEAFF | TRBJ1-1 | . | . | TRBV29-1
TGTGCCAGCAGCAAAGTCTGGCAGGCCTACTATGGCTACACCTTC | CASSKVWQAYYGYTF | TRBJ1-2 | . | . | TRBV21-1
TGTGCCAGCAGCCCCCCTGGGACTAGCGGGAGTGCCTACCTCTACGAGCAGTACTTC | CASSPPGTSGSAYLYEQYF | TRBJ2-7 | few | TRBD2 | TRBV28
TGCGCCAGCAGTGAGTCCGGGACAGGAGAAGCTTTCTTT | CASSESGTGEAFF | TRBJ1-1 | once | TRBD1 | TRBV10-1
TGTGCCAGCAGTTTAGCCCCGGGGGGAAACGAGCAGTACTTC | CASSLAPGGNEQYF | TRBJ2-7 | . | TRBD2 | TRBV27
TGCGCCAGCAGTGCTACTACAGGGGCTGGTGGCTACACCTTC | CASSATTGAGGYTF | TRBJ1-2 | . | TRBD1 | TRBV10-1
TGTGCCAGTAGTCTGAGGGACTTCGCAACTAATGAAAAACTGTTTTTT | CASSLRDFATNEKLFF | TRBJ1-4 | . | . | TRBV19
TGCGCCAGCAGTGACCCTAACGGGGACTTCCACTTT | CASSDPNGDFHF | TRBJ1-6 | . | . | TRBV10-2
TGTGCCAGTAGTATAGCGACTAGAGGTGAGCAGTTCTTC | CASSIATRGEQFF | TRBJ2-1 | . | . | TRBV19
TGTGCCTGTTTCACTCAAAACTACGAGCAGTACTTC | CACFTQNYEQYF | TRBJ2-7 | . | . | TRBV30
TGTGCCAGCTCCTCTAGGACTAGCCAAACAGATACGCAGTATTTT | CASSSRTSQTDTQYF | TRBJ2-3 | . | TRBD2 | TRBV18
TGTGCCAGCAGTTTAATGGGGTCCGGGGTGAAACGATATAATTCACCCCTCCACTTT | CASSLMGSGVKRYNSPLHF | TRBJ1-6 | . | . | TRBV28
TGCGCCAGCAAGCGGAACTTGAACACTGAAGCTTTCTTT | CASKRNLNTEAFF | TRBJ1-1 | . | . | TRBV10-1
TGTGCCAGCAGCTTAGATCCCGGGGGAAGTGAGCAGTTCTTC | CASSLDPGGSEQFF | TRBJ2-1 | . | . | TRBV11-3
TGTGCCAGCAGTTGGGGGAGGTCGCTTCAACTCCCTCTTGGGGCCAAAGAGACCCAGTACTTC | CASSWGRSLQLPLGAKETQYF | TRBJ2-5 | . | . | TRBV7-8
TGTGCCAGCAGCCAAGTGGAGCGCTCTTTGGCCAAAAACATTCAGTACTTC | CASSQVERSLAKNIQYF | TRBJ2-4 | . | . | TRBV3-1/TRBV3-2
TGTGCCAGCAGCCTATCCGGGACTGATTATGGCTACACCTTC | CASSLSGTDYGYTF | TRBJ1-2 | few | . | TRBV7-2
TGTGCCAGCAGCCAAGGACAGAAGAACACTGAAGCTTTCTTT | CASSQGQKNTEAFF | TRBJ1-1 | . | . | TRBV3-1/TRBV3-2